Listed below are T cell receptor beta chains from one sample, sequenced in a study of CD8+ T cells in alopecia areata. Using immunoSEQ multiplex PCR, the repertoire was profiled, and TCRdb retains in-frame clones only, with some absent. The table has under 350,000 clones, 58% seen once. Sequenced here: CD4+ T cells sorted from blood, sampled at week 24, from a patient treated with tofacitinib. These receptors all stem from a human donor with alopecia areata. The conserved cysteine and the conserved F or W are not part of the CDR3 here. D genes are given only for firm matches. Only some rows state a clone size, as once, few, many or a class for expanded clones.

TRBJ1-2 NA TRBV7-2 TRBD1 ASSLDRGGGYT
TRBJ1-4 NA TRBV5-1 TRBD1 ASGTGVNEKLF
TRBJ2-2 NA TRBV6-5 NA ASSYIWSTGELF
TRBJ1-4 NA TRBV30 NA AWSPRRDEKLF
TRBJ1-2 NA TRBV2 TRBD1 ASSEEFGTGSYGYT
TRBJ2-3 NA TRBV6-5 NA ATMTVSTDTQY
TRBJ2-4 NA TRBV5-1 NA ASGLGAVAKNIQY
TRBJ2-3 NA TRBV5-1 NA ASSLERMSADTQY
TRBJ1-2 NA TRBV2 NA ASSENIGYGYT
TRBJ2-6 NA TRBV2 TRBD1 ASTETGGSGANVLT
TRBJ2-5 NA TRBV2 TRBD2 ASDTETSGVETQY
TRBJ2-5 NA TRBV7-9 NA ASSPAGLRQETQY
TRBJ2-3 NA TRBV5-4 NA ASSTVVPTDTQY
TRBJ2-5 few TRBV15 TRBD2 ATSSRGGRETQY
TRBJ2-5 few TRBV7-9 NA ASSLEMGRQETQY
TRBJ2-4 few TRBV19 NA ASSIIRAAKNIQY
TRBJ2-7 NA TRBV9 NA ASSLEGRLDEQY
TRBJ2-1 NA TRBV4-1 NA ASSQDGQGGSYNEQF